This TCR beta chain derives from a study of blood T cell repertoires in COVID-19 (dated by TCRdb to 2020 to 2022). Notes on the research overall: Samples covering the acute and convalescent phases of COVID-19 were provided by collaborators in the United States, Italy and Spain. The material from the prospective study consisted of cDNA or gDNA derived from T cells, B-cell-depleted T cells, or PBMCs. Deeply sampled blood TCRbeta repertoires from subjects exposed to, actively infected with, or recovered from COVID-19 were included in the dataset. The repertoires were released in a freely available public database intended as a resource for research on the immune response to SARS-CoV-2. Samples were obtained from the ongoing ImmuneRACE study (first 160 participants) and from some 1,300 subjects provided by 6 global collaborators. Sample metadata almost always included a de-identified subject ID, COVID-19 status, age in years and sex. HLA class I and class II types, where available, came from metadata supplied by the sample provider rather than from assay-based typing. Points the paper makes about the study in general: The amount of clinical and demographic metadata varied by source and participant and was provided uncurated.

In regard to this clone: The antigen this receptor binds is unknown. Base qualities are not provided; no much larger clone lies one nucleotide away.

From the cysteine through the phenylalanine, the CDR3 covers 16 amino acids. The read is trimmed to its CDR3 DNA, 48 bases read in frame from base 1. As encoded in the germline V gene (reference sequence), CDR1 is SGHKS while CDR2 is YYEKEE. At the junction V is shortened by 0 bases and J by 4 bases; bases outside the gene matches: 6. One collaborating source in Seattle enrolled patients during active infection and followed them longitudinally through the course of disease. Collaborating institutions collected whole blood in K2EDTA tubes following their own protocols. For TCRbeta analysis, collaborators shipped samples in one of three forms: frozen whole blood, isolated PBMCs, or DNA extracted from either of those sample types. TCRbeta CDR3 regions were amplified from genomic DNA using the immunoSEQ Assay, a bias-controlled multiplex PCR. The authors processed their data as follows. Nucleated cell counts per sample were estimated from amplification of reference gene primers within the assay. To quantify the absolute abundance of each unique TCRbeta CDR3 rearrangement, sequence reads were collapsed and filtered. For each sample, productive Simpson clonality was calculated by taking the square root of Simpson's diversity index across productive rearrangements. Drawn from immuneACCESS, this table holds only the in-frame rearrangements with V and J called that TCRdb kept. Clones are partly lost; checked studies trace under half to an unresolved V gene and leave the rest unexplained. V, J and clone size are those of that table, while D and trimming were read from the DNA. For this sample there are 400,000 to 450,000 clones; about 87% appear just once. In total, the top ten clones hold around 0.92% of the sample.

This clonotype originated in a young man with COVID-19, enrolled during active disease. Sequencing was performed on peripheral blood. Recombination linked TRBV5-5 to TRBJ2-2, and 7 bases in between align with TRBD2. The sequence in DNA is TGTGCCAGCAGCTTGGAAATAGGGAGGGGCACCGGGGAGCTGTTTTTT. This codes for CASSLEIGRGTGELFF.